A single sample gave rise to the 30 T cell receptor beta chains below, sequenced in a study of graft-versus-host responses after intestinal transplantation. This table comes from immunoSEQ multiplex PCR, and its TCRdb copy is limited to in-frame clones, with some not included. The data hold about 20,000 clones, with approximately 46% observed a single time. The material sequenced was alloreactive CD4+ T cells from a mixed lymphocyte reaction culture, taken before intestinal transplant. The sample's subset: CFSE-low proliferating T cells sorted from roughly 6-day pre-transplant mixed lymphocyte reaction (GvH or HvG direction). The receptor set was obtained from a human patient who received an intestinal transplant.

The chain has TRBV7-3 and TRBJ2-3, with a possible D match to TRBD1 (5 bases). The CDR3 runs to 13 residues. Germline V gene data show CDR1 as SGHTA and CDR2 as FQGTGA. Trimming cost V 5 bases and J 2 bases, with 8 bases left between them. The CDR3 spells CASSTGHTDTQYF. CDR3 nucleotide sequence: TGTGCCAGCAGCACCGGACACACAGATACGCAGTATTTT.

This clone was recorded a few times. This chain joins TRBV18 and TRBJ1-1; D uncertain. In germline, CDR1 is KGHSH, CDR2 LQKENI. With 3 bases removed from V and 6 bases from J, the gap between germline ends came to 11 bases. The CDR3 extends over 13 amino acids. The CDR3 here is CASSPLQTPEAFF. CDR3 DNA sequence: TGTGCCAGCTCACCCTTACAGACCCCTGAAGCTTTCTTT.

A few counts support this clone. The chain couples TRBV2 to TRBJ2-3; 8 bases map to TRBD1. Per germline, CDR1 SNHLY and CDR2 FYNNEI. This CDR3 comprises 15 residues. V lost 5 bases and J lost 6; bases outside the gene matches: 10. The chain's CDR3 is CASSLGQGRGDTQYF. The CDR3, as DNA: TGTGCCAGCAGTCTCGGACAGGGTCGAGGGGATACGCAGTATTTT.

The chain joins TRBV9 to TRBJ2-1, with 11 bases aligning to TRBD2. CDR3 length: 16 amino acids. The V gene's germline CDR1 is SGDLS and CDR2 YYNGEE. Trimming cost V 4 bases and J 5 bases; bases outside gene matches: 8. CDR3 amino acids: CASSPQLAGVHNEQFF. CDR3 sequence (DNA): TGTGCCAGCAGCCCCCAACTAGCGGGGGTCCACAATGAGCAGTTCTTC. Filled out from reference TRBV9 and TRBJ2-1, the complete variable domain reads DSGVTQTPKHLITATGQRVTLRCSPRSGDLSVYWYQQSLDQGLQFLIQYYNGEERAKGNILERFSAQQFPDLHSELNLSSLELGDSALYFCASSPQLAGVHNEQFFGPGTRLTVL.

The chain couples TRBV7-9 to TRBJ1-2, with no clear D. Per germline, CDR1 SEHNR and CDR2 FQNEAQ (reference sequence). This CDR3 contains 13 residues. The ends were cut back, 1 base at V and 3 bases at J, with 6 bases in the middle. The CDR3 region is CASSLDTHYGYTF. The CDR3, as DNA: TGTGCCAGCAGCTTAGACACCCACTATGGCTACACCTTC.

In DNA, the CDR3 is TGCAGCGTTGGAGGGCAGGTGGGCGGCTACACCTTC. As protein: CSVGGQVGGYTF. The chain is built from TRBV29-1 and TRBJ1-2; D ambiguous. CDR1 is SQVTM and CDR2 is ANQGSEA in the germline V gene. V lost 4 bases, J lost 8 bases, and 14 bases lay in between. This CDR3 is 12 amino acids long. Full variable domain (remainder filled in from reference TRBV29-1 and TRBJ1-2): SAVISQKPSRDICQRGTSLTIQCQVDSQVTMMFWYRQQPGQSLTLIATANQGSEATYESGFVIDKFPISRPNLTFSTLTVSNMSPEDSSIYLCSVGGQVGGYTFGSGTRLTVV.

This clone was picked up a small number of times. The chain is built from TRBV6-6 and TRBJ1-1, with a weak D call TRBD1 (5 bases). The ends were cut back, 6 bases at V and 1 base at J, with 15 bases in the middle. Per germline, CDR1 MNHNY and CDR2 SVGAGI (reference sequence). The CDR3 extends over 15 amino acids. CDR3: CASRSPSQGNTEAFF. The CDR3 DNA reads TGTGCCAGCAGGTCACCCTCCCAGGGGAACACTGAAGCTTTCTTT.

The chain employs TRBV4-1 and TRBJ2-5; 12 positions agree with TRBD2. The J segment lost 5 bases and the V segment lost 7 bases, leaving 8 bases of the junction unmatched. Germline CDR1 reads MGHRA; CDR2 reads YSYEKL. The CDR3 spans 15 residues. As DNA, the CDR3 is TGCGCCAGCACCCCGACTAGCGGGGGTGTGGAGACCCAGTACTTC. Protein: CASTPTSGGVETQYF.

The CDR3 sequence is CASSQGVRGPYNEQFF. The CDR3 DNA reads as TGCGCCAGCAGCCAAGGAGTGCGGGGCCCGTACAATGAGCAGTTCTTC. The chain combines TRBV4-1 with TRBJ2-1, with D tentatively TRBD2 (6 bases). CDR3 length: 16 amino acids. Germline CDR1 MGHRA, CDR2 YSYEKL. Deletions cut 1 base from V and 4 bases from J, with 14 bases between.

The CDR3 DNA is TGTGCCACCAGCAGCGGACTGGGGGCCGGCGAGCAGTACTTC. Translating gives CATSSGLGAGEQYF. The chain employs TRBV15 and TRBJ2-7, with D perhaps matching TRBD1 (6 bases). This CDR3 spans 14 amino acids. Trimming removed 3 bases from V and 6 bases from J, with 15 bases in between. CDR1 and CDR2 from the germline V gene are LNHNV and YYDKDF (reference sequence).

The CDR3 sequence is CASSGRRTENTEAFF. As DNA, the CDR3 is TGTGCCAGCAGCGGCCGAAGGACAGAGAACACTGAAGCTTTCTTT. The chain employs TRBV6-9 and TRBJ1-1; D possibly corresponds to TRBD1 (6 bases). Between the trimmed V and J ends, which lost 6 bases and 1 base, there was a span of 15 bases. Germline lookup yields CDR1 MNHGY and CDR2 SVAAGI. The CDR3 sequence is 15 residues long.

The chain has TRBV4-1 and TRBJ1-3, with D maybe TRBD1 (5 bases). Trimming took 5 bases from V and 3 from J, leaving 14 bases between them. This CDR3 spans 15 amino acids. CDR1 MGHRA and CDR2 YSYEKL come from the germline V gene. CDR3 coding DNA: TGCGCCAGCAGCGCAACGGGACTTGGTGGAAACACCATATATTTT. It codes for CASSATGLGGNTIYF.

V usage is TRBV7-3 and J usage is TRBJ1-1, with D perhaps TRBD1 (5 bases). From germline, CDR1 is SGHTA and CDR2 FQGTGA. The V gene lost 5 bases and the J gene lost 1 base, with 11 bases spanning the gap. This CDR3 is 14 amino acids long. Written as DNA, the CDR3 is TGTGCCAGCAGCCCCCAGGGCGGGAACACTGAAGCTTTCTTT. Its protein product is CASSPQGGNTEAFF. Using reference TRBV7-3 and TRBJ1-1 for the parts outside the CDR3, the full variable domain is GAGVSQTPSNKVTEKGKYVELRCDPISGHTALYWYRQSLGQGPEFLIYFQGTGAADDSGLPNDRFFAVRPEGSVSTLKIQRTERGDSAVYLCASSPQGGNTEAFFGQGTRLTVV.

Only a few counts were recorded for this clone. J is TRBJ2-3 and V is TRBV7-9; D uncertain. The CDR3 has 12 residues. Germline-derived CDR1 and CDR2 are SEHNR and FQNEAQ (reference sequence). The CDR3 DNA reads TGTTGTTGCGGCTCACGCACAGATACGCAGTATTTT. Translating gives CCCGSRTDTQYF.

This sequence joins TRBV27 and TRBJ2-2, with a possible D match to TRBD2 (5 bases). Germline CDR1 and CDR2: MNHEY and SMNVEV (reference sequence). V was clipped by 5 bases and J by 3 bases, with 10 bases between them. The CDR3 totals 14 residues. The CDR3 DNA sequence: TGTGCCAGCAGTCCCCTCGGGGACACCGGGGAGCTGTTTTTT. Encoded protein: CASSPLGDTGELFF.

Comments on this clone: One end of the junction fails to match germline, which may point to a read error. The chain carries TRBV10-3 and TRBJ2-4; 15 nucleotides line up with TRBD2. CDR1 ENHRY and CDR2 SYGVKD come from the germline V gene. The length of the CDR3 is 18 residues. The CDR3 coding sequence is TGTGCCACCAGTCCGGGACTAGCGGGGGGTCAAGCCAAAAACATTCAGTACTTC. Amino acids: CATSPGLAGGQAKNIQYF.

This clone occurred a few times. The chain carries TRBV6-1 and TRBJ1-2, with D maybe TRBD1 (5 bases). Germline V gene data show CDR1 as MNHNS and CDR2 as SASEGT. This CDR3 has 14 amino acids. V lost 5 bases, J lost 4 bases, and 14 bases lay in between. Here the CDR3 DNA reads TGTGCCAGCAGTTTAGCACACCAGGGCTATGGCTACACCTTC. Residues: CASSLAHQGYGYTF.

This chain connects TRBV6-5 to TRBJ1-2; D gene ambiguous. V lost 5 bases and J 2 bases, leaving 12 bases between the germline ends. The CDR3 is 14 amino acids. Germline CDR1 and CDR2: MNHEY and SVGAGI. CDR3 in amino acids: CASSTPGSNYGYTF. CDR3 DNA: TGTGCCAGCAGTACCCCGGGGTCCAACTATGGCTACACCTTC.

There are a few counts of this clone. This chain links TRBV11-2 with TRBJ2-5, with 9 bases that match TRBD2. CDR1 is SGHAT and CDR2 is FQNNGV in the germline V gene. Trimming at V came to 5 bases and at J to 6 bases, leaving 19 bases not matched to a gene. The CDR3 has 18 amino acids. CDR3 nucleotide sequence: TGTGCCAGCAGCACTCCCATGGGCGGGGGGGCGTTGGGGAAGACCCAGTACTTC. Translating it yields CASSTPMGGGALGKTQYF. Supplemented by reference TRBV11-2 and TRBJ2-5, the full variable domain reads EAGVAQSPRYKIIEKRQSVAFWCNPISGHATLYWYQQILGQGPKLLIQFQNNGVVDDSQLPKDRFSAERLKGVDSTLKIQPAKLEDSAVYLCASSTPMGGGALGKTQYFGPGTRLLVL.

This chain uses TRBV5-1 with TRBJ2-5, with unresolved D. CDR3 length: 12 residues. Per the germline V gene, CDR1 is SGHRS and CDR2 is YFSETQ. V dropped 0 bases and J dropped 5 bases, with 5 bases sitting between them. As DNA, the CDR3 is TGCGCCAGCAGCTTGGAACAGGAGACCCAGTACTTC. Protein: CASSLEQETQYF.

The chain recombines TRBV18 with TRBJ1-2; D is possibly TRBD1 (5 bases). Germline CDR1 is KGHSH and CDR2 is LQKENI. The CDR3 is 13 residues long. V lost 6 bases to trimming and J lost 8 bases, with 16 bases between them. DNA of the CDR3: TGTGCCAGCTCGAACCTGGGGGGATCGGGCTACACCTTC. It is translated as CASSNLGGSGYTF.

The chain couples TRBV7-3 to TRBJ2-1, with 9 positions matching TRBD2. The CDR3 consists of 17 residues. Germline V gives CDR1 SGHTA, CDR2 FQGTGA. The V gene end was trimmed by 5 bases and the J gene end by 4 bases; junction bases not matched to a gene: 12. CDR3 bases: TGTGCCAGCAGCCCCGCCCCAGCGGGGGGCCATTACAATGAGCAGTTCTTC. It translates to CASSPAPAGGHYNEQFF.

The J gene is TRBJ2-7, the V gene TRBV6-5; TRBD1 matches at 7 bases. Germline V gene lookup returns CDR1 MNHEY and CDR2 SVGAGI. The ends lost 6 bases at V and 6 bases at J; junction bases unmatched: 11. The CDR3 runs to 14 residues. The CDR3 spells CASRNPGTAPEQYF. The CDR3 coding sequence is TGTGCCAGCAGGAACCCCGGGACAGCTCCCGAGCAGTACTTC.

The chain couples TRBV5-1 to TRBJ1-2; a possible D gene is TRBD1 (6 bases). This CDR3 comprises 14 residues. Germline CDR1 and CDR2: SGHRS and YFSETQ. The ends were cut back, 3 bases at V and 6 bases at J, with 15 bases in the middle. CDR3 nucleotide sequence: TGCGCCAGCAGCTCACAGGGTTTCCTGAATGGCTACACCTTC. It yields the protein CASSSQGFLNGYTF.

This clone appeared a few times. The V and J genes are TRBV4-1 and TRBJ1-4; the match to TRBD1 covers 7 bases. V shed 1 base and J 3 bases; nucleotides not matched to a gene: 5. Germline V gene lookup returns CDR1 MGHRA and CDR2 YSYEKL. The CDR3 consists of 16 residues. The CDR3 loop reads CASSQGTGVSNEKLFF. The DNA for the CDR3 is TGCGCCAGCAGCCAAGGCACAGGGGTCTCTAATGAAAAACTGTTTTTT.

This clone appeared a few times. Mismatch with germline at one junction end may stem from a read error. The genes are TRBV27 and TRBJ2-1, with TRBD2 matching over 10 bases. This CDR3 contains 12 residues. The germline gives CDR1 MNHEY, CDR2 SMNVEV (reference sequence). CDR3 loop: CASSSGTSERFF. The CDR3 coding sequence is TGTGCCAGCAGTTCCGGGACTAGCGAGCGGTTCTTC.

V is TRBV10-3 and J is TRBJ1-2, with D perhaps TRBD1 (6 bases). The CDR3 is 15 residues long. The germline V gene has CDR1 ENHRY and CDR2 SYGVKD. Deletions cut 1 base from V and 4 bases from J, with 13 bases between. CDR3: CAISEWPGESYGYTF. CDR3 in DNA: TGTGCCATCAGTGAGTGGCCAGGGGAGAGCTATGGCTACACCTTC.

V and J are TRBV11-2 and TRBJ2-5; no clear D gene. With 5 bases removed from V and 2 bases from J, the gap between germline ends came to 12 bases. The CDR3 extends over 14 amino acids. In germline, CDR1 is SGHAT, CDR2 FQNNGV. In DNA form, the CDR3 reads TGTGCCAGCAGCCGACTGGCCCCTCAAGAGACCCAGTACTTC. It translates to CASSRLAPQETQYF.

The genes are TRBV7-9 and TRBJ2-3; TRBD2 aligns across 10 bases. This CDR3 has 14 amino acids. Looked up from germline, CDR1 is SEHNR and CDR2 is FQNEAQ (reference sequence). V lost 5 bases, J lost 8 bases, and 7 bases stayed unmatched. The CDR3 coding sequence is TGTGCCAGCAGCCCCAGCGGGGGGGCCGGTACGCAGTATTTT. Translating gives CASSPSGGAGTQYF.

V is TRBV6-6 and J is TRBJ2-7; TRBD1 matches at 10 bases. V dropped 5 bases and J dropped 0; count of bases not matched to a gene: 1. The germline V gene has CDR1 MNHNY and CDR2 SVGAGI (reference sequence). This CDR3 contains 14 residues. The CDR3 here is CASSRDRGSYEQYF. The CDR3 DNA reads TGTGCCAGCAGTCGGGACAGGGGCTCCTACGAGCAGTACTTC.